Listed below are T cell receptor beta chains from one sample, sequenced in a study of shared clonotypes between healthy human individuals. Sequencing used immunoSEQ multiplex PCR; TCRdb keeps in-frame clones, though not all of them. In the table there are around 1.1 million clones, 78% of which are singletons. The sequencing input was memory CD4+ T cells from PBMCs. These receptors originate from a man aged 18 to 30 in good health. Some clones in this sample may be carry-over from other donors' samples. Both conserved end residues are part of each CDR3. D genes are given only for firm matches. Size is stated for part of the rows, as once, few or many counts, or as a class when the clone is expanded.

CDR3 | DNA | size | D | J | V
CASSAGRLRDGEQYF | TGCGCCAGCAGCGCGGGACGCCTCCGCGACGGCGAGCAGTACTTC | NA | NA | TRBJ2-7 | TRBV5-1
CASSRWTVAYEQYF | TGTGCCAGCAGCCGTTGGACGGTAGCCTACGAGCAGTACTTC | NA | NA | TRBJ2-7 | TRBV11-2
CASSATGANNEKLFF | TGTGCCAGCAGCGCCACAGGAGCCAATAATGAAAAACTGTTTTTT | NA | NA | TRBJ1-4 | TRBV7-8
CASSFTRAPSDEQYF | TGTGCCAGTAGTTTCACCAGGGCCCCTTCGGACGAGCAGTACTTC | NA | NA | TRBJ2-7 | TRBV19
CSVVKNLNIQYF | TGCAGCGTTGTTAAGAATTTAAACATTCAGTACTTC | NA | NA | TRBJ2-4 | TRBV29-1
CASSLQGALLETQYF | TGTGCCAGCAGCTTACAGGGGGCTTTGTTAGAGACCCAGTACTTC | NA | TRBD1 | TRBJ2-5 | TRBV5-8
CASSHRDGYNQPQHF | TGTGCCAGCAGCCACCGGGACGGGTACAATCAGCCCCAGCATTTT | NA | NA | TRBJ1-5 | TRBV5-5
CASSLEPWASGRDTGELFF | TGTGCCAGCAGCTTAGAACCCTGGGCTAGCGGGAGAGACACCGGGGAGCTGTTTTTT | once | TRBD2 | TRBJ2-2 | TRBV7-6
CASRRDRGQGYEQYF | TGTGCCAGCAGGAGGGACAGGGGGCAAGGGTACGAGCAGTACTTC | NA | TRBD1 | TRBJ2-7 | TRBV6-5
CAWSVDLRTGSNTEAFF | TGTGCCTGGAGTGTAGACCTCCGGACAGGGAGTAACACTGAAGCTTTCTTT | NA | TRBD1 | TRBJ1-1 | TRBV30
CASSRTGTGSQETQYF | TGTGCCAGCAGCCGAACCGGGACAGGGTCCCAAGAGACCCAGTACTTC | few | TRBD1 | TRBJ2-5 | TRBV7-7
CASSSPTRRYNYGYTF | TGTGCCAGCAGTTCCCCGACCCGCAGATATAACTATGGCTACACCTTC | NA | NA | TRBJ1-2 | TRBV28
CASSPISTNEKLFF | TGTGCCAGCTCTCCAATATCAACTAATGAAAAACTGTTTTTT | NA | NA | TRBJ1-4 | TRBV18
CASSLVLGESSYNEQFF | TGTGCCAGCAGCTTGGTTCTAGGCGAGAGCTCCTACAATGAGCAGTTCTTC | NA | NA | TRBJ2-1 | TRBV7-9
CASSQGRSYEQYF | TGTGCCAGCTCACAAGGACGGTCCTACGAGCAGTACTTC | NA | NA | TRBJ2-7 | TRBV18
CATPSGTQYF | TGTGCCACCCCCAGTGGTACGCAGTATTTT | NA | NA | TRBJ2-3 | TRBV6-5
CAWSLGTGDGNTIYF | TGTGCCTGGAGTTTAGGGACAGGGGATGGAAACACCATATATTTT | once | TRBD1 | TRBJ1-3 | TRBV30
CASSWTPGTNTEAFF | TGTGCCAGCAGCTGGACCCCTGGGACAAACACTGAAGCTTTCTTT | once | NA | TRBJ1-1 | TRBV6-5
CASSLGGMNHYGYTF | TGTGCCAGCAGCCTGGGGGGGATGAATCACTATGGCTACACCTTC | NA | NA | TRBJ1-2 | TRBV6-6
CASRPPGGTNVLTF | TGTGCCAGCAGGCCCCCGGGGGGAACCAACGTCCTGACTTTC | once | TRBD2 | TRBJ2-6 | TRBV5-8
CASSLVEATPKLFF | TGTGCCAGCAGCTTAGTAGAGGCAACTCCAAAACTGTTTTTT | NA | NA | TRBJ1-4 | TRBV7-8
CASSHGTSGGTDTQYF | TGTGCCAGCAGCCACGGGACTAGCGGGGGCACAGATACGCAGTATTTT | NA | TRBD2 | TRBJ2-3 | TRBV9